This T cell receptor (beta chain) emerged from a study of blood T cells in healthy people across ages (dated by TCRdb to between 2014 and 2017). Notes on the research overall: In model experiments, template switching captured roughly one uniquely barcoded TCR beta cDNA molecule for every two T cells. Age-related changes in TCR beta repertoire diversity were measured in the study by deep sequencing normalized with unique cDNA molecular identifiers. The donors were split into four age groups: young (average around 15 years), middle-aged (nearly 40), aged (more than 60) and long-lived (roughly 77). Donors of different ages were randomly distributed across sequencing lanes to avoid experimental bias. Two additional independent replicas of 1 million unique cDNA reads from the same blood draw were analyzed for two donors (one aged 18 to 30 and one aged 80 or older). What the research found in general, with its limitations: Estimates of total diversity based on one million sequenced T cells were regarded as lower bounds and as underestimates. As age increased, observed TCR beta diversity per million T cells dropped in a roughly linear way, and a significant reduction was already evident by age around 41. Because donor CMV infection status was unknown, age-related changes in expanded clonotypes were potentially confounded. A strong correlation was found between observed TCR beta diversity and the percentage of naive T cells measured by flow cytometry. Bulk unsorted PBMC profiling prevented conclusive comparison of naive and antigen-experienced compartments. Compared with the aged group, more naive CD4+ T cells, fewer expanded clones and increased TCR diversity were shown by the long-lived group, suggesting age selection.

V is shortened by 1 base, J by 13 bases, and the region joining them spans 29 bases. CDR1 LGHNA and CDR2 YSLEER are derived from the germline V gene. The CDR3, from cysteine to phenylalanine, totals 18 residues. The read is trimmed to its CDR3 DNA, 54 bases read in frame from base 1. Systemically healthy Caucasian individuals from Russia, 35 to 50 in total and aged roughly 6 to 95 years, were included as donors. Each donor gave 9.5 to 10 milliliters of peripheral blood, drawn into EDTA-treated Vacutainer tubes. Ficoll-Paque density-gradient centrifugation was used to isolate PBMCs, with at least 6.5 million per sample. Trizol reagent was used to extract total RNA from PBMCs, with at least 6 micrograms per sample. The percentages of naive CD45RAhigh/CD27high T cells were determined by flow cytometry on a PBMC aliquot from every donor. To prepare the library, 5' RACE was applied. The sequencer listed for this sample is Illumina HiSeq 2500. A second PCR of roughly 7 to 11 cycles was run with a J-beta primer mix and a sample-barcoded 5' primer. A template-switch 5' adaptor carrying 12 random nucleotides introduced a unique molecular identifier onto each TCR beta cDNA molecule. Each sample yielded at least 3 million CDR3-containing paired-end reads. The Mint cDNA synthesis kit, primed by a TRBC-specific oligonucleotide, was used to synthesize first-strand cDNA from all RNA. Following uracil-DNA glycosylase treatment, all cDNA underwent a first 18-cycle PCR with the universal primers M1SS and BC2_uni_R. The study's own analysis went as follows. Normalization of each sample was performed by random selection of 1 million high-quality reads, each carrying a distinct molecular identifier. Instead of being binned into consensus sequences, reads with shared molecular identifiers were discarded. MiTCR, set to a Q25 quality threshold and the strictest error-elimination algorithm, was used for CDR3 identification, clonotype clustering and error correction. A nonparametric unseen species model with Euler transformation was used to estimate a lower bound on total TCR beta diversity. TCRdb trimmed the raw reads at Q25, called clones with MiXCR and kept productive beta chains. Identical CDR3 proteins give one entry, which carries the most common genes and DNA. These V and J calls derive from TCRdb rather than the authors' analysis. For this sample the table gives roughly 1.5 million distinct CDR3 sequences, of which 35% to 45% were detected only once. The ten biggest clones cover about 4% of the sample.

Notes on this clonotype: Its antigen is currently not known. Base qualities are missing; no much larger clone stands one base away.

Sequencing was done on a sample of blood. The source of this sequence is a young woman in good health. The rearrangement joined TRBV4-3 to TRBJ2-4; TRBD2 is a possible D gene, resting on 6 matching bases. The nucleotides are TGCGCCAGCAGCCAAGGGCGAGTTGAAATGGCGGGACTGAGGGAGCAGTACTTC. Translated, this is CASSQGRVEMAGLREQYF.